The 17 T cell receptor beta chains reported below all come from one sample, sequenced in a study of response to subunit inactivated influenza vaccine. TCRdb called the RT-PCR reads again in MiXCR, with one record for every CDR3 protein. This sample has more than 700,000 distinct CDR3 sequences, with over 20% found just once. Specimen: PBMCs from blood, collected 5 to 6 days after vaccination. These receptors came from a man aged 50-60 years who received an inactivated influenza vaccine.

CDR3: CATSRDTSSYNEQFF. CDR3 sequence (DNA): TGTGCCACCAGCAGAGATACGAGCTCCTACAATGAGCAGTTCTTC. The chain links TRBV15 to TRBJ2-1; the D is unclear. Trimming left V 0 bases short and J 0 bases short, with 6 bases between. The germline CDR1 and CDR2 sequences are LNHNV and YYDKDF (reference sequence). CDR3 length: 15 amino acids.

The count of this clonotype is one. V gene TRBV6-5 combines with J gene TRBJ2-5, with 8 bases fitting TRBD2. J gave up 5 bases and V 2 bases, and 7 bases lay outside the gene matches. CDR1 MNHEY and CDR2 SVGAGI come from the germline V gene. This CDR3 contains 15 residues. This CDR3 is CASSYAGGVMETQYF. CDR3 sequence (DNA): TGTGCCAGCAGTTACGCGGGGGGAGTGATGGAGACCCAGTACTTC.

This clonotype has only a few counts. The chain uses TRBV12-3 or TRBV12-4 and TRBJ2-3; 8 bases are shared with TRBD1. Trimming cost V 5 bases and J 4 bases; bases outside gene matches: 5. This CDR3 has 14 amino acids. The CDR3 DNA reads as TGTGCCAGCAGTCTGCAGGGGGCCTCAGATACGCAGTATTTT. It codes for CASSLQGASDTQYF.

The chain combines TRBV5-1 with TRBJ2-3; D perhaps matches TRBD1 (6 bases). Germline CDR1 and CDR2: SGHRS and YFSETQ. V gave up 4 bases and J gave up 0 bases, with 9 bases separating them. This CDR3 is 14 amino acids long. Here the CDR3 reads CASSNRDSTDTQYF. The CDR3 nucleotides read TGCGCCAGCAGCAACAGGGACAGCACAGATACGCAGTATTTT.

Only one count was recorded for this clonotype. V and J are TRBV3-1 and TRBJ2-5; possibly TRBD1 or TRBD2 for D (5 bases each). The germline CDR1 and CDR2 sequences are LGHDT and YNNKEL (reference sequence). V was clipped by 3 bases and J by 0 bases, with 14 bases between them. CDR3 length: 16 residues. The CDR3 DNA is TGTGCCAGCAGCCAGGGACGGACCCGGTACCAAGAGACCCAGTACTTC. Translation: CASSQGRTRYQETQYF.

In nucleotides, the CDR3 is TGTGCCAGCAGCCCTGCGGGGGTACAGAACACCGGGGAGCTGTTTTTT. Translation: CASSPAGVQNTGELFF. V is TRBV28 and J is TRBJ2-2, with 7 bases identical to TRBD2. The germline gives CDR1 MDHEN, CDR2 SYDVKM. CDR3 length: 16 residues. Trimming cost V 6 bases and J 1 base; bases outside gene matches: 8.

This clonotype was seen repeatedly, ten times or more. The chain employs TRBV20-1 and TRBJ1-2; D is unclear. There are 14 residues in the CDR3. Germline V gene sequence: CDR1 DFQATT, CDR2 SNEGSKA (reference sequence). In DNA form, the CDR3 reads TGCACCGCGGGTAGTCCCAAGGGTTTCTATGGCTACACCTTC. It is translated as CTAGSPKGFYGYTF.

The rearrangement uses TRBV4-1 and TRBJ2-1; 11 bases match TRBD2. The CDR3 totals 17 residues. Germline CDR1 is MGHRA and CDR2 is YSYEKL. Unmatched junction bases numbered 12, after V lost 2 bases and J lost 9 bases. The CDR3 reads CASSQSVVTSGMGEQFF. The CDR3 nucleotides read TGCGCCAGCAGCCAAAGTGTAGTGACTAGCGGGATGGGTGAGCAGTTCTTC.

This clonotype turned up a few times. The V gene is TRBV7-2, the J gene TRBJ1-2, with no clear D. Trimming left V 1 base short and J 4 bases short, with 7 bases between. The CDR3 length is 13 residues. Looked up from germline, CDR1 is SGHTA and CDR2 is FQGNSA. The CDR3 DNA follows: TGTGCCAGCAGCTTAGGGCGGACCTATGGCTACACCTTC. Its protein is CASSLGRTYGYTF.

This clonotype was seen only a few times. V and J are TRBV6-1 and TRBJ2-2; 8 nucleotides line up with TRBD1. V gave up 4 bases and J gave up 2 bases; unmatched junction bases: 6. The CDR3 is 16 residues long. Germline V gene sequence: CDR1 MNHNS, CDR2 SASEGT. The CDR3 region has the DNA TGTGCCAGCAGTGGGACAGGGCGAATTAACACCGGGGAGCTGTTTTTT. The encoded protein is CASSGTGRINTGELFF.

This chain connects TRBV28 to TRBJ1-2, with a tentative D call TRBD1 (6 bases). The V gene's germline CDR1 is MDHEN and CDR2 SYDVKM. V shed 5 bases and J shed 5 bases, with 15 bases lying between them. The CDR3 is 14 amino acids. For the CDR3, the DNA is TGTGCCAGCAGTGAACAGGGAATTGGGTATGGCTACACCTTC. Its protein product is CASSEQGIGYGYTF.

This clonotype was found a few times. The DNA of the CDR3 is TGTGCCAGCAGTTACTCGAGCGCCGGGACTACAGAGACCCAGTACTTC. Its translation: CASSYSSAGTTETQYF. The gene calls are TRBV6-5 and TRBJ2-5; 7 bases agree with TRBD2. The germline CDR1 and CDR2 sequences are MNHEY and SVGAGI. CDR3 size: 16 residues. With 0 bases clipped from V and 4 bases from J, the junction kept 8 bases outside the gene matches.

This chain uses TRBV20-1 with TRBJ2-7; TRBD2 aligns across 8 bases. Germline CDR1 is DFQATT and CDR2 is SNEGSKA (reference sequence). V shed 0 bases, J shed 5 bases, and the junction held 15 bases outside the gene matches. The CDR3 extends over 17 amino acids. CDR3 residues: CSARDLQREKVRHEQYF. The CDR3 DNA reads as TGCAGTGCTAGAGATTTGCAGCGGGAGAAGGTGCGCCACGAGCAGTACTTC.

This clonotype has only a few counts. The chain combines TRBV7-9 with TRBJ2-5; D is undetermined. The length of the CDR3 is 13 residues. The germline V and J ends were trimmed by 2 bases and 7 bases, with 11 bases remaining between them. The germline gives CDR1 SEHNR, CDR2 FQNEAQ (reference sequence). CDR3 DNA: TGTGCCAGCAGCTTAACCTTGTCTGGGACCCAGTACTTC. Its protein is CASSLTLSGTQYF.

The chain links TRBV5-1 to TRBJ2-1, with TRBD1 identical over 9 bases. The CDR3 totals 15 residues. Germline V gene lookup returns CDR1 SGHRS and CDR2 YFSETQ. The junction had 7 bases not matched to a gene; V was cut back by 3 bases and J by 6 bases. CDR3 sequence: CASSYGTGPSNEQFF. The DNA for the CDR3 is TGCGCCAGCAGCTACGGGACAGGGCCATCCAATGAGCAGTTCTTC.

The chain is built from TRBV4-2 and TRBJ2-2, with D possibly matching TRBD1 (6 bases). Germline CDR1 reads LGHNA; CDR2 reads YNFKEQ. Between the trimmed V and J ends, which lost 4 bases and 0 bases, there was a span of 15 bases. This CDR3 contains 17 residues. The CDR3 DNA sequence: TGTGCCAGCAGCCCTTACTCCGGGACAACGAACACCGGGGAGCTGTTTTTT. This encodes CASSPYSGTTNTGELFF.

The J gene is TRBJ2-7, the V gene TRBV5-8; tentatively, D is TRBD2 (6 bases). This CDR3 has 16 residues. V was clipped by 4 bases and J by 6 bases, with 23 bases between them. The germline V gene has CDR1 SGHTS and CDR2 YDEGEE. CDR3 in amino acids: CASSLIFGTDSGEQYF. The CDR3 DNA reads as TGTGCCAGCAGCCTAATTTTCGGGACTGATTCGGGCGAGCAGTACTTC.